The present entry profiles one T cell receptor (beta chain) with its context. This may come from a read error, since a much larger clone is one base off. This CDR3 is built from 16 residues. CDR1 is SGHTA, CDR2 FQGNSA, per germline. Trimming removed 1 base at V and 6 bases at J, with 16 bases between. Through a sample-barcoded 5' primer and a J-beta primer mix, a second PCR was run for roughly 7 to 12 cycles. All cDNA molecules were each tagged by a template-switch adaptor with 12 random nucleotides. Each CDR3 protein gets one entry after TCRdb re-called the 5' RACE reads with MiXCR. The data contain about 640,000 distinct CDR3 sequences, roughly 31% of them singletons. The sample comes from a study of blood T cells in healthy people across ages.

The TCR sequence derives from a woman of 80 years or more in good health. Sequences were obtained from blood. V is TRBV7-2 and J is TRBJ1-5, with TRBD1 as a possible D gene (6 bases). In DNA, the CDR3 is TGTGCCAGCAGCTTAGGAGGACAGTGGCAGGGTCAGCCCCAGCATTTT. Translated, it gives CASSLGGQWQGQPQHF.